The 15 T cell receptor beta chains below come from one sample, sequenced in a study of CD8 T cells in Susac syndrome. Random hexamers were used to reverse transcribe the RNA input (about 0.5 to 1 ug). One entry per CDR3 protein, called by TCRdb with MiXCR from the immunoSEQ multiplex PCR reads. The sample gives 180,000 or so distinct CDR3 sequences, 90% to 95% of which show up once; around 0.085% is in the top ten. The sample was CD4+ T cells from PBMCs. These receptors were collected from a human donor with multiple sclerosis.

J is TRBJ1-2 and V is TRBV24-1; no clear D gene. Germline CDR1 is KGHDR and CDR2 is SFDVKD. CDR3 length: 11 residues. Trimming left V 3 bases short and J 8 bases short, with 6 bases between. CDR3 coding DNA: TGTGCCACCAGTGATCGGGTCGGCTACACCTTC. It is translated as CATSDRVGYTF.

V gene TRBV7-9 combines with J gene TRBJ2-2; 10 nucleotides align to TRBD2. Germline assignment: CDR1 SEHNR and CDR2 FQNEAQ (reference sequence). The CDR3 totals 17 residues. V shed 11 bases and J 5 bases; nucleotides not matched to a gene: 17. The CDR3 is CAGLLGTSELRTGELFF. The CDR3 region has the DNA TGTGCCGGGTTGTTGGGGACTAGCGAATTACGAACCGGGGAGCTGTTTTTT. Filled out from reference TRBV7-9 and TRBJ2-2, the complete variable domain reads DTGVSQNPRHKITKRGQNVTFRCDPISEHNRLYWYRQTLGQGPEFLTYFQNEAQLEKSRLLSDRFSAERPKGSFSTLEIQRTEQGDSAMYLCAGLLGTSELRTGELFFGEGSRLTVL.

The chain recombines TRBV7-3 with TRBJ1-5; D uncertain. Trimming took off 2 bases at V and 7 bases at J, with 12 bases between the two ends. The CDR3 runs 14 residues. Per germline, CDR1 SGHTA and CDR2 FQGTGA. DNA of the CDR3: TGTGCCAGCAGCTTATCCCGGTATCGCCAGCCCCAGCATTTT. It encodes CASSLSRYRQPQHF.

The chain links TRBV7-3 to TRBJ2-6; TRBD1 might be the D (6 bases). The CDR3 consists of 15 residues. Trimming removed 5 bases from V and 0 bases from J, with 8 bases in between. Germline V gene data show CDR1 as SGHTA and CDR2 as FQGTGA. In nucleotides, the CDR3 is TGTGCCAGCAGCCCAGGGGTCTCTGGGGCCAACGTCCTGACTTTC. Translated, it gives CASSPGVSGANVLTF.

This chain uses TRBV28 with TRBJ2-1; the D is unclear. Germline CDR1 reads MDHEN; CDR2 reads SYDVKM. The length of the CDR3 is 15 residues. Trimming stripped 7 bases from V and 4 bases from J, with 17 bases between. In nucleotides, the CDR3 is TGTGCCAGCACCTCCAGCCCTCCCAGTTACAATGAGCAGTTCTTC. Amino acids: CASTSSPPSYNEQFF.

CDR3 in DNA: TGCAGTGCTAGCGGTGGCCTGGGCACTGAAGCTTTCTTT. This gives the protein CSASGGLGTEAFF. The chain uses TRBV20-1 and TRBJ1-1; D is unresolved. Germline values: CDR1 DFQATT, CDR2 SNEGSKA (reference sequence). This CDR3 has 13 amino acids. V shed 3 bases and J shed 4 bases, with 12 bases lying between them.

This chain joins TRBV11-2 and TRBJ2-1, with TRBD2 as a possible D gene (6 bases). Trimming shortened V by 2 bases and J by 2 bases, and 10 bases separated the two germline ends. Per the germline V gene, CDR1 is SGHAT and CDR2 is FQNNGV. This CDR3 is 15 amino acids long. The CDR3 region has the DNA TGTGCCAGCAGCTTATCGTGGGGGGCCTACAATGAGCAGTTCTTC. Its translation is CASSLSWGAYNEQFF. The whole variable domain, filled in from reference TRBV11-2 and TRBJ2-1, reads EAGVAQSPRYKIIEKRQSVAFWCNPISGHATLYWYQQILGQGPKLLIQFQNNGVVDDSQLPKDRFSAERLKGVDSTLKIQPAKLEDSAVYLCASSLSWGAYNEQFFGPGTRLTVL.

The sample holds a few counts of this clonotype. This chain uses TRBV9 with TRBJ2-7, with no clear D. Germline assignment: CDR1 SGDLS and CDR2 YYNGEE. The CDR3 contains 15 residues. The V end was cut by 0 bases, the J end by 0 bases, with 10 bases between. The DNA for the CDR3 is TGTGCCAGCAGCGTAGCGGCGGTAAGCTCCTACGAGCAGTACTTC. As protein: CASSVAAVSSYEQYF.

This chain uses TRBV3-1 with TRBJ2-1; D gene unclear. Germline lookup yields CDR1 LGHDT and CDR2 YNNKEL (reference sequence). The CDR3 contains 13 residues. V lost 3 bases to trimming and J lost 8 bases, with 11 bases between them. The CDR3 sequence: CASSHSGLHEQFF. CDR3 nucleotide sequence: TGTGCCAGCAGCCACTCGGGCTTACATGAGCAGTTCTTC.

The chain links TRBV30 to TRBJ2-7; no clear D gene. Trimming removed 1 base at V and 3 bases at J, with 7 bases between. Germline V gives CDR1 GTSNPN, CDR2 SVGIG (reference sequence). CDR3 length equals 12 residues. The CDR3 DNA reads TGTGCCTGGAGTGCTTCCAGCTACGAGCAGTACTTC. It is translated as CAWSASSYEQYF.

The chain is built from TRBV3-1 and TRBJ2-3; 9 nucleotides align to TRBD2. The CDR3 loop spans 18 amino acids. The germline gives CDR1 LGHDT, CDR2 YNNKEL (reference sequence). With V trimmed by 2 bases and J by 3 bases, 12 bases remained unmatched. CDR3: CASSQLALLAGTTDTQYF. In DNA form, the CDR3 reads TGTGCCAGCAGCCAATTGGCCTTACTAGCGGGCACGACAGATACGCAGTATTTT.

V and J are TRBV24-1 and TRBJ2-1; no reliable D call. Deletions cut 10 bases from V and 4 bases from J, with 7 bases between. The CDR3 sequence is 11 residues long. Germline CDR1 is KGHDR and CDR2 is SFDVKD. In nucleotides, the CDR3 is TGTGCCACTGGGAATTACAATGAGCAGTTCTTC. Protein product: CATGNYNEQFF.

The rearrangement links TRBV10-3 to TRBJ2-7; a possible D gene is TRBD1 (6 bases). Germline assignment: CDR1 ENHRY and CDR2 SYGVKD. V lost 2 bases and J 9 bases, leaving 14 bases between the germline ends. The CDR3 spans 13 residues. CDR3 protein: CAISEIAGAAQYF. The CDR3 bases are TGTGCCATCAGTGAGATAGCAGGGGCCGCGCAGTACTTC.

The rearrangement joins TRBV6-6 to TRBJ2-5; 9 bases are a match to TRBD2. Germline CDR1 reads MNHNY; CDR2 reads SVGAGI (reference sequence). V gave up 0 bases and J gave up 4 bases; unmatched junction bases: 3. This CDR3 has 15 residues. The CDR3 sequence is CASSYSRTSAETQYF. CDR3 bases: TGTGCCAGCAGTTACTCGCGGACTAGCGCAGAGACCCAGTACTTC.

The V call is TRBV5-1, the J call TRBJ2-3, with D uncertain. The ends were cut back, 0 bases at V and 6 bases at J, with 17 bases in the middle. CDR1 and CDR2 from the germline V gene are SGHRS and YFSETQ. The CDR3 contains 16 residues. The CDR3 protein is CASSLEGGSLPDTQYF. CDR3 nucleotides: TGCGCCAGCAGCTTGGAGGGCGGCTCCCTCCCGGATACGCAGTATTTT.